The 18 T cell receptor beta chains below all came from one sample that was sequenced in a study of blood T cell repertoires in COVID-19. The method was immunoSEQ multiplex PCR; TCRdb's version includes in-frame clones alone and lacks a portion of them. Found here are over 100,000 clones, about 79% of them singletons; the top ten hold 4% to 5%. What was sequenced was peripheral blood. Source of these receptors: a woman in her 70s with acute or convalescent COVID-19.

V gene TRBV7-2 combines with J gene TRBJ1-4; 8 bases fit TRBD1. The junction had 3 bases not matched to a gene; V was cut back by 1 base and J by 5 bases. CDR1 is SGHTA, CDR2 FQGNSA, per germline. The CDR3 loop spans 15 amino acids. CDR3 sequence: CASSLEDRVNEKLFF. DNA of the CDR3: TGTGCCAGCAGCTTAGAGGACAGGGTGAATGAAAAACTGTTTTTT.

The J gene is TRBJ1-1, the V gene TRBV6-4, with 9 bases lining up with TRBD1. The V segment lost 0 bases and the J segment 11 bases; nucleotides outside the gene matches: 13. Germline CDR1 MRHNA, CDR2 SNTAGT. The CDR3 covers 16 residues. The CDR3, as DNA: TGTGCCAGCAGTGACTCATATGGCAGTACAGGGGGCCCGGCTTTCTTT. Translation gives CASSDSYGSTGGPAFF.

V usage is TRBV15 and J usage is TRBJ1-4, with 8 bases that match TRBD1. The J segment lost 2 bases and the V segment lost 1 base, leaving 9 bases of the junction unmatched. The germline V gene encodes CDR1 LNHNV and CDR2 YYDKDF (reference sequence). This CDR3 is built from 18 residues. The CDR3 loop reads CATSRVVGRGLTNEKLFF. Written as DNA, the CDR3 is TGTGCCACCAGCAGAGTAGTGGGCAGGGGGCTGACTAATGAAAAACTGTTTTTT.

The chain carries TRBV11-1 and TRBJ1-2, with D possibly being TRBD1 (5 bases). Germline V gives CDR1 SGHAT, CDR2 FQDESV (reference sequence). This CDR3 is 14 amino acids long. Trimming removed 5 bases from V and 7 bases from J, with 17 bases in between. The CDR3 sequence: CASSPAGRLSGYTF. Written as DNA, the CDR3 is TGTGCCAGCAGCCCCGCGGGACGCCTCTCTGGCTACACCTTC.

The chain joins TRBV9 to TRBJ2-1; tentatively, D is TRBD2 (5 bases). The germline gives CDR1 SGDLS, CDR2 YYNGEE. CDR3 length equals 17 residues. The V end was cut by 0 bases, the J end by 6 bases, with 19 bases between. The DNA for the CDR3 is TGTGCCAGCAGCGTAGCCTGGGCGGGCACCCTCTCCAATGAGCAGTTCTTC. Translated, it gives CASSVAWAGTLSNEQFF.

The J gene is TRBJ1-1, the V gene TRBV6-6; 7 bases agree with TRBD1. Trimming at V came to 6 bases and at J to 0 bases, leaving 10 bases not matched to a gene. CDR3 size: 16 residues. Germline assignment: CDR1 MNHNY and CDR2 SVGAGI (reference sequence). DNA of the CDR3: TGTGCCAGCAGCCCTTTGACAGGGTTATTGAACACTGAAGCTTTCTTT. The encoded protein is CASSPLTGLLNTEAFF.

The chain carries TRBV3-1 (or the pseudogene TRBV3-2) and TRBJ2-1; TRBD2 matches 10 bases. CDR3 size: 16 residues. Trimming took 4 bases from V and 2 from J; bases not matched to a gene: 5. Germline CDR1 reads LGHDT; CDR2 reads YNNKEL (reference sequence). DNA for the CDR3: TGTGCCAGCAGCCGAACTAGCGGGGCAGCCTACAATGAGCAGTTCTTC. This codes for CASSRTSGAAYNEQFF.

This clone was seen once. The chain carries TRBV5-1 and TRBJ1-1, with TRBD1 matching 8 bases. The CDR3 covers 14 residues. V lost 2 bases, J lost 3 bases, and 3 bases stayed unmatched. Germline-derived CDR1 and CDR2 are SGHRS and YFSETQ. In DNA form, the CDR3 reads TGCGCCAGCAGCTTACAGGGGGGTGACACTGAAGCTTTCTTT. Translating it yields CASSLQGGDTEAFF.

The chain couples TRBV7-9 to TRBJ1-2, with a possible D match to TRBD1 (5 bases). Germline values: CDR1 SEHNR, CDR2 FQNEAQ (reference sequence). The CDR3 extends over 12 amino acids. V was trimmed by 5 bases and J by 8 bases, leaving 12 bases between them. This CDR3 is CASSPRQLGYTF. The CDR3 DNA follows: TGTGCCAGCAGCCCACGACAGCTGGGCTACACCTTC.

This chain uses TRBV11-3 with TRBJ2-3; 9 bases match TRBD1. CDR3 length equals 12 residues. Trimming took 7 bases from V and 10 from J; bases not matched to a gene: 6. The V gene's germline CDR1 is SGHNT and CDR2 YENEEA. The CDR3 region has the DNA TGTGCCAGCACCCGAGGGGACAGGGCGCAGTATTTT. As protein: CASTRGDRAQYF.

There are a few counts of this clone. This chain connects TRBV9 to TRBJ1-4; D is unresolved. The V gene's germline CDR1 is SGDLS and CDR2 YYNGEE. V gave up 0 bases and J gave up 2 bases, with 11 bases separating them. This CDR3 comprises 16 residues. CDR3 protein: CASSVATGRTNEKLFF. For the CDR3, the DNA is TGTGCCAGCAGCGTAGCTACGGGGAGGACTAATGAAAAACTGTTTTTT.

The chain carries TRBV29-1 and TRBJ2-5, with D uncertain. Germline V gives CDR1 SQVTM, CDR2 ANQGSEA. CDR3 length: 12 residues. Trimming left V 3 bases short and J 5 bases short, with 10 bases between. In DNA form, the CDR3 reads TGCAGCGTTGATAAGTCCCGGGAGACCCAGTACTTC. Amino acids: CSVDKSRETQYF.

The genes are TRBV5-1 and TRBJ1-1, with D possibly TRBD1 on 6 matching bases. The CDR3 runs to 13 residues. Trimming left V 5 bases short and J 1 base short, with 9 bases between. Per germline, CDR1 SGHRS and CDR2 YFSETQ. The CDR3 reads CASRPRGNTEAFF. DNA of the CDR3: TGCGCCAGCAGGCCCAGGGGGAACACTGAAGCTTTCTTT. Filled out from reference TRBV5-1 and TRBJ1-1, the complete variable domain reads KAGVTQTPRYLIKTRGQQVTLSCSPISGHRSVSWYQQTPGQGLQFLFEYFSETQRNKGNFPGRFSGRQFSNSRSEMNVSTLELGDSALYLCASRPRGNTEAFFGQGTRLTVV.

The CDR3 DNA reads TGCGCCAGCAGCTTGGGACAGGCTGAAAAACTGTTTTTT. This codes for CASSLGQAEKLFF. This chain connects TRBV5-1 to TRBJ1-4; possibly TRBD1 for D (6 bases). The CDR3 is 13 amino acids. Germline V gene lookup returns CDR1 SGHRS and CDR2 YFSETQ. Trimming removed 0 bases from V and 7 bases from J, with 7 bases in between.

The chain recombines TRBV6-4 with TRBJ1-2; maybe TRBD1 (6 bases). Germline V gene data show CDR1 as MRHNA and CDR2 as SNTAGT. The V and J ends lost 2 bases and 0 bases respectively, with 13 bases between them. This CDR3 has 16 residues. This CDR3 reads CASSDAYRETNYGYTF. In nucleotides, the CDR3 is TGTGCCAGCAGTGACGCCTACAGGGAAACTAACTATGGCTACACCTTC.

The chain employs TRBV7-9 and TRBJ1-6; tentatively, D is TRBD1 (5 bases). V dropped 5 bases and J dropped 0 bases, with 11 bases sitting between them. The germline V gene has CDR1 SEHNR and CDR2 FQNEAQ (reference sequence). The CDR3 loop spans 16 amino acids. Here the CDR3 reads CASSPQGNSYNSPLHF. Here the CDR3 DNA reads TGTGCCAGCAGCCCTCAGGGTAACTCCTATAATTCACCCCTCCACTTT.

The J gene is TRBJ2-3, the V gene TRBV7-9; 10 bases are a match to TRBD2. V lost 5 bases, J lost 0 bases, and 11 bases stayed unmatched. Germline CDR1 SEHNR, CDR2 FQNEAQ (reference sequence). CDR3 length: 18 residues. CDR3 nucleotide sequence: TGTGCCAGCAGCGAACGTGGTAGCGGGGGGTCTAGCACAGATACGCAGTATTTT. Translated, it gives CASSERGSGGSSTDTQYF.

V and J are TRBV2 and TRBJ2-6; 9 nucleotides line up with TRBD1. Germline V gives CDR1 SNHLY, CDR2 FYNNEI. The trim removed 8 bases at V and 1 base at J, leaving 6 bases unmatched. The CDR3 runs to 16 residues. CDR3: CASFGTGLSGANVLTF. As DNA, the CDR3 is TGTGCCAGCTTCGGGACAGGGTTATCTGGGGCCAACGTCCTGACTTTC.